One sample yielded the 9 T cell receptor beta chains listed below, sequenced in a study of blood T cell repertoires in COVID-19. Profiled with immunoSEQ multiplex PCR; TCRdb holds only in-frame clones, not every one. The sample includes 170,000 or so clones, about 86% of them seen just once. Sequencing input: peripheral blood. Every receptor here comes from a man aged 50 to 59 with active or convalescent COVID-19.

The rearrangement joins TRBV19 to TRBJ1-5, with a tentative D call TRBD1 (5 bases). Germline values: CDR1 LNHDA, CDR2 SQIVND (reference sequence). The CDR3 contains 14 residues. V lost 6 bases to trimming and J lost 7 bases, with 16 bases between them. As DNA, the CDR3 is TGTGCCAGTAGCTGGGGAGGGAAGGGGCAGCCCCAGCATTTT. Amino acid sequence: CASSWGGKGQPQHF. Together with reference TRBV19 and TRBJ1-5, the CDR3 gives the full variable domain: DGGITQSPKYLFRKEGQNVTLSCEQNLNHDAMYWYRQDPGQGLRLIYYSQIVNDFQKGDIAEGYSVSREKKESFPLTVTSAQKNPTAFYLCASSWGGKGQPQHFGDGTRLSIL.

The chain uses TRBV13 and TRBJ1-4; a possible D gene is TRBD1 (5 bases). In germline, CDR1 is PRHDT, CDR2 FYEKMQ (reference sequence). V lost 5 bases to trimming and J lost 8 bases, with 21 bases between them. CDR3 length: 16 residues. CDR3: CASSQAGRRGLEKLFF. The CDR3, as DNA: TGTGCCAGCAGCCAGGCCGGTAGGAGGGGATTGGAAAAACTGTTTTTT.

The CDR3 bases are TGCGCCAGCAGCGGGGGACAGGCGAACACCGGGGAGCTGTTTTTT. Encoded protein: CASSGGQANTGELFF. V gene TRBV5-1 combines with J gene TRBJ2-2; the match to TRBD1 covers 8 bases. This CDR3 is built from 15 residues. Looked up from germline, CDR1 is SGHRS and CDR2 is YFSETQ. The J segment lost 0 bases and the V segment lost 4 bases, leaving 2 bases of the junction unmatched.

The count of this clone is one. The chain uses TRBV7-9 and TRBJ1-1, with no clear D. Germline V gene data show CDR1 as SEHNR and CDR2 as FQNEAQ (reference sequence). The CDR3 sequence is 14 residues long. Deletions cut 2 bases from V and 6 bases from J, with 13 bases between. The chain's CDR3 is CASSLKLQPPEAFF. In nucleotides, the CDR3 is TGTGCCAGCAGCTTAAAATTACAGCCTCCTGAAGCTTTCTTT.

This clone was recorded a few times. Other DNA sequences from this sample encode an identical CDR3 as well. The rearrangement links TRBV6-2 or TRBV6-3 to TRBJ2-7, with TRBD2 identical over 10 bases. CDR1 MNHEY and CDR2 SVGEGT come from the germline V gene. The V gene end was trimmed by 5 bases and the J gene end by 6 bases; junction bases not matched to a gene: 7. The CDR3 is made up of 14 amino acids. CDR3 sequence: CASSRSSGSGEQYF. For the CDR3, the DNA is TGTGCCAGCAGTCGATCTAGCGGGAGCGGCGAGCAGTACTTC.

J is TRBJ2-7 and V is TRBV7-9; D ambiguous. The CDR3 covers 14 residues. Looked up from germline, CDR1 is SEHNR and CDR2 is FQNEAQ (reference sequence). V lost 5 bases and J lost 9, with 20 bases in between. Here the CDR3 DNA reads TGTGCCAGCAGCCCGGCTGGAGCTTTCACGAGGCAGTACTTC. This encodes CASSPAGAFTRQYF.

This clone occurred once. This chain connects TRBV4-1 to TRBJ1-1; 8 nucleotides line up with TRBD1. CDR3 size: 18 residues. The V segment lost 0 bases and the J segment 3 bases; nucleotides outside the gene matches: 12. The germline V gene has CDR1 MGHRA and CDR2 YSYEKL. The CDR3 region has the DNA TGCGCCAGCAGCCAAGATATCCCGATTGGACAGGGAGACACTGAAGCTTTCTTT. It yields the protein CASSQDIPIGQGDTEAFF.

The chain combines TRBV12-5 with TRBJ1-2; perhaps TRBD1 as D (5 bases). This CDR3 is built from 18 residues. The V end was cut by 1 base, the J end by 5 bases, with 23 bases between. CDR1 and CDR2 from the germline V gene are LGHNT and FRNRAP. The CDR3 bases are TGTGCTAGTGGTTTGGCATCTCCCCAGGACACTAGCTCTTATGGCTACACCTTC. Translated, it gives CASGLASPQDTSSYGYTF.

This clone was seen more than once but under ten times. CDR3 in DNA: TGCGCCAGCAGCCTTCTGGGAGCAACTAATGAAAAACTGTTTTTT. Protein: CASSLLGATNEKLFF. The chain is built from TRBV4-3 and TRBJ1-4; D is unresolved. Trimming left V 4 bases short and J 0 bases short, with 9 bases between. The CDR3 totals 15 residues. Germline CDR1 LGHNA, CDR2 YSLEER.